Included here is one T cell receptor (beta chain) sequence, with context. Its target antigen remains unknown. The input lacks base qualities; no much larger clone sits a single base away. These data originate in a study of cytotoxic CD8 clonotypes in ibrutinib-treated CLL (dated by TCRdb to about 2021). Some background on the complete study: In this cohort, 15 patients were treatment-naive and under 13 were relapsed/refractory, while some 18 had unmutated IGHV. Partial responses were observed in 24 patients and complete responses in 2; after a median follow-up of roughly 62 months, remission was maintained in about 15 patients and progression was observed in approximately 12. The response samples were drawn at a median of approximately 12 months into treatment, with a range of about 6 to 40 months. On average, each sample yielded roughly 250,000 productive templates and tens of thousands of productive rearrangements. Of the approximately 87 people in the trial, around 25 had longitudinal samples available. Cryopreserved peripheral blood mononuclear cells were collected at three points: before therapy, at response, and at either sustained remission or disease progression. All remission and progressive disease samples were collected while patients were still receiving ibrutinib. Broader findings and caveats from the paper: Lymph node repertoires were not examined, and the timing of sampling was not matched between patients in sustained remission and those whose disease progressed. At baseline, clonality was higher than in age-matched healthy donors and showed a strong correlation with circulating CD8+ T-cell counts. An increase in clonality was observed at ibrutinib response, with clonality remaining stable during sustained remission and falling back toward baseline at progression. Public clonotypes were rare and either contracted or stayed stable during treatment, and the rise in clonality at ibrutinib response reflected the expansion of private clonotypes.

The time point label on this specimen signifies: around 25 months on ibrutinib. For TCR beta library preparation, around 2 micrograms of genomic DNA were isolated from cryopreserved PBMCs. Longitudinal blood samples from CLL patients receiving ibrutinib monotherapy were subjected to high-throughput TCR beta sequencing. The patients were enrolled in a single-center, open-label phase 2 trial of ibrutinib monotherapy. V gives up 4 bases and J gives up 0 bases, and the segment between their germline ends measures 18 bases. Reading the germline V gene (reference sequence) gives CDR1 SGHAT and CDR2 FQDESV. The CDR3 covers 17 residues, taking in both the cysteine and the phenylalanine. Just CDR3 DNA is preserved here, 51 bases in frame from base 1. A MiSeq instrument was used for deep resolution sequencing, which targeted depths ranging from 1 in 1 million up to 1 in 200,000 T cells, with coverage averaging 10x for each clonotype. TCR beta libraries were generated with the immunoSEQ hsTCRB Kit. The source study handled its data this way. The data were analyzed with ImmunoSEQ Analyzer and ImmunoSEQ Data Assistant, and V, D and J gene assignments followed IMGT definitions. Clonality, which ranges from 0 to 1, was calculated as one minus the normalized Shannon entropy of productive rearrangement frequencies. Only overrepresented clonotypes making up at least 0.05% of each patient's repertoire were included in the public clonotype analysis. Roughly 13 repertoires from age-matched healthy donors, obtained from immuneACCESS, served as clonality controls. The table was pulled from immuneACCESS by TCRdb, which kept in-frame rearrangements only. Such tables lose some clones; where checked, under half of the loss comes from unresolved V genes, and the rest has no known cause. The D gene and trimming were derived from the DNA, and the V and J assignments and clone size from that table. Across this sample there are 50,000 to 60,000 clones, with 83% seen only once. Jointly, the top ten make up around 21% of the sample.

The receptor was isolated from a human donor with chronic lymphocytic leukemia. This specimen consisted of PBMCs, obtained after 24 months of ibrutinib treatment. The chain is made from TRBV11-1 and TRBJ1-2; the D gene is unclear. In nucleotides, the sequence is TGTGCCAGCAGCTCCTCACCTGACGTATCAGCTAACTATGGCTACACCTTC. Translation gives CASSSSPDVSANYGYTF. The variable domain in full, with residues beyond the CDR3 obtained from the reference TRBV11-1 and TRBJ1-2 genes, is EAEVAQSPRYKITEKSQAVAFWCDPISGHATLYWYRQILGQGPELLVQFQDESVVDDSQLPKDRFSAERLKGVDSTLKIQPAELGDSAMYLCASSSSPDVSANYGYTFGSGTRLTVV.